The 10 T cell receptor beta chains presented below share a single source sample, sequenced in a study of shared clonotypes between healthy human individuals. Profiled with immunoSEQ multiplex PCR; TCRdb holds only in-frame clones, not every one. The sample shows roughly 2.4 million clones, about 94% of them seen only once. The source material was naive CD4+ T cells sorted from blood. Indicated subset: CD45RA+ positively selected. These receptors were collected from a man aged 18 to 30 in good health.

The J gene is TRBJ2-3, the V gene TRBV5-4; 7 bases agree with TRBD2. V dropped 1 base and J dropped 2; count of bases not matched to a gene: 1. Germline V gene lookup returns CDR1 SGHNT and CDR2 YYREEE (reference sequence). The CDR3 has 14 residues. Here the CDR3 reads CASSLRDYTDTQYF. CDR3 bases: TGTGCCAGCAGCTTGAGGGACTACACAGATACGCAGTATTTT. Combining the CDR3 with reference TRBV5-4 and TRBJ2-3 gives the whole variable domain ETGVTQSPTHLIKTRGQQVTLRCSSQSGHNTVSWYQQALGQGPQFIFQYYREEENGRGNFPPRFSGLQFPNYSSELNVNALELDDSALYLCASSLRDYTDTQYFGPGTRLTVL.

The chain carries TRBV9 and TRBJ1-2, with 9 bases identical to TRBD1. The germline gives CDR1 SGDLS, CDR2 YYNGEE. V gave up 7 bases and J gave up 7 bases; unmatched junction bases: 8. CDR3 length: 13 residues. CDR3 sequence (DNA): TGTGCCAGCGTCGGACAGGGGACAGGTGGCTACACCTTC. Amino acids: CASVGQGTGGYTF.

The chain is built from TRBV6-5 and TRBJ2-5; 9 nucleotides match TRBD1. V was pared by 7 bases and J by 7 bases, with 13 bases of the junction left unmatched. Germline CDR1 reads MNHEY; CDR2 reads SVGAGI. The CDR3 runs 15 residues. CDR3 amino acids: CASKSSGTGQWTQYF. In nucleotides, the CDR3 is TGTGCCAGCAAATCTTCCGGGACAGGGCAGTGGACCCAGTACTTC.

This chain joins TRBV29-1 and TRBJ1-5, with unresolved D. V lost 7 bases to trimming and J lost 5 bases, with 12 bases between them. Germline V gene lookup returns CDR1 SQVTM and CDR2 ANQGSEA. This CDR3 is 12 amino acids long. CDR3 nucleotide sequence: TGCAGCGAGGAGGGATTGCATCAGCCCCAGCATTTT. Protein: CSEEGLHQPQHF.

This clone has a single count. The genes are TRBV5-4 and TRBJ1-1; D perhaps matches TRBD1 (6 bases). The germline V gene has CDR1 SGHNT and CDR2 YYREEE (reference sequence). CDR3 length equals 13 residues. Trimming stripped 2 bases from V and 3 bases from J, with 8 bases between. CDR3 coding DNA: TGTGCCAGCAGCTTTCCAGGGGACACTGAAGCTTTCTTT. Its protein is CASSFPGDTEAFF. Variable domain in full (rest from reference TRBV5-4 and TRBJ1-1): ETGVTQSPTHLIKTRGQQVTLRCSSQSGHNTVSWYQQALGQGPQFIFQYYREEENGRGNFPPRFSGLQFPNYSSELNVNALELDDSALYLCASSFPGDTEAFFGQGTRLTVV.

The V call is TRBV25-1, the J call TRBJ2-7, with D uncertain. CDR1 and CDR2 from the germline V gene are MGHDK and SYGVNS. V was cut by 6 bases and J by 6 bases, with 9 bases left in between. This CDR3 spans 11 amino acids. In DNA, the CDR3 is TGTGCCAGCAGCCTACGCGTCGAGCAGTACTTC. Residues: CASSLRVEQYF.

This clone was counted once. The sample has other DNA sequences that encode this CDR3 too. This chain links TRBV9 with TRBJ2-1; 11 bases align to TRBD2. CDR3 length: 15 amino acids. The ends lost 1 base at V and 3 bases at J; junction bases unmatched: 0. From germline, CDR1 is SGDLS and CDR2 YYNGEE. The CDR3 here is CASSVTSGSYNEQFF. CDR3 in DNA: TGTGCCAGCAGCGTAACTAGCGGGAGCTACAATGAGCAGTTCTTC.

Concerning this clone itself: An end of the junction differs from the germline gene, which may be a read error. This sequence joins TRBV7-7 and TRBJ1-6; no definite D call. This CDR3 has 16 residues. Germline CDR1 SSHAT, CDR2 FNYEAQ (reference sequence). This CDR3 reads CASSPSVIRGNSPLHF. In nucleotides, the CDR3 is TGTGCTAGCAGCCCTTCGGTTATCCGGGGAAATTCACCCCTCCACTTT.

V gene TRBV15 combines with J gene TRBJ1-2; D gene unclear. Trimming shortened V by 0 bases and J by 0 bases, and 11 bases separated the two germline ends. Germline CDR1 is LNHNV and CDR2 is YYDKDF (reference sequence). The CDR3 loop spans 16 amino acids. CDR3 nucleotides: TGTGCCACCAGCAGAGATTTAAGGGTCCCTAACTATGGCTACACCTTC. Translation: CATSRDLRVPNYGYTF.

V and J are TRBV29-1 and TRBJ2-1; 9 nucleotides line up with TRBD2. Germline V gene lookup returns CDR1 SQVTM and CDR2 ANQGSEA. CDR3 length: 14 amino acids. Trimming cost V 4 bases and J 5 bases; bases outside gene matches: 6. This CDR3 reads CSVVRLAGHNEQFF. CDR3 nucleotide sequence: TGCAGCGTTGTTCGGCTAGCGGGGCACAATGAGCAGTTCTTC.